The T cell receptor (beta chain) under discussion was sequenced for a study of Ad26.COV2.S vaccination and SARS-CoV-2 variants. The treatment denotes: roughly 18 received Ad26.COV2.S at low or high dose, single or two shots; about five received placebo; per-sample allocation not given. All samples were drawn on day 63, counting from the first vaccine or placebo injection. This adult donor, from Boston, was 18-55 years old. Vaccination employed an Ad26 vector expressing the Wuhan-strain SARS-CoV-2 spike. Study conclusions and caveats: Among vaccine recipients, spike-specific TCR breadth exceeded that of placebo recipients. Researchers reported similar non-spike TCR breadth in vaccine and placebo recipients.

Sequenced by immunoSEQ multiplex PCR; TCRdb stores in-frame clones only, minus some. The sample shows about 370,000 clones, about 88% of them seen only once. Concerning this clone itself: The antigen is unknown.

Specimen: peripheral blood, collected in a trial of Ad26.COV2.S vaccine versus placebo. The sequence derives from a person aged 18-65 years who received the Ad26.COV2.S COVID-19 vaccine or a placebo.

Here the CDR3 DNA reads TGTGCCAGCAGCCTCCGGGGGACAGGGTTGGGCTACACCTTC. It translates to CASSLRGTGLGYTF. J is TRBJ1-2 and V is TRBV5-6, with TRBD1 matching over 9 bases. This CDR3 comprises 14 residues. From germline, CDR1 is SGHDT and CDR2 YYEEEE. With 4 bases clipped from V and 8 bases from J, the junction kept 9 bases outside the gene matches.